Sequencing of this T cell receptor beta chain was carried out in a study of cytomegalovirus exposure and HLA in healthy donors. This clone turned up a few times. The CDR3 totals 14 residues. Trimming removed 2 bases at V and 1 base at J, with 10 bases between. Germline V lookup: CDR1 SGHKS, CDR2 YYEKEE (reference sequence). Generated by immunoSEQ multiplex PCR, the TCRdb table keeps only in-frame clones and is missing some. Of around 300,000 clones listed, around 90% were seen once; the top ten hold approximately 0.95%. This TCR came from a man in his thirties or forties in good health and CMV-seronegative. This chain connects TRBV5-5 to TRBJ2-7, with a weak D call TRBD1 (6 bases). The specimen sequenced was PBMCs. Here the CDR3 reads CASSFLGTSYEQYF. CDR3 nucleotide sequence: TGTGCCAGCAGCTTTCTGGGGACATCCTACGAGCAGTACTTC.